This record covers a single T cell receptor (beta chain). Its antigen is unknown. The sequenced target, TCR beta, came from blood CD8+ and CD4+ T cells. It was treatment-naive patients with stable or active relapsing-remitting disease who made up the multiple sclerosis controls. V was cut by 8 bases and J by 5 bases, with 19 bases left in between. CDR3 length: 15 residues. Germline CDR1 MNHEY, CDR2 SVGEGT. This entry belongs to a study of CD8 T cells in Susac syndrome. Study results and caveats: It was acknowledged by the study that relatively few individuals were included in its TCR sequencing and HLA analysis.

An input of roughly 0.5 to 1 ug of RNA was subjected to reverse transcription using random hexamers. TCR beta CDR3 was amplified by immunoSEQ multiplex PCR. This amplification extended across 54 Vbeta and 13 Jbeta segments. Using its own MiXCR run on the immunoSEQ multiplex PCR reads, TCRdb lists one record per CDR3 protein. Of under 550,000 distinct CDR3 sequences in the sample, approximately 89% are singletons; the top ten hold about 0.12%. V gene TRBV6-2 or TRBV6-3 combines with J gene TRBJ2-1, with D perhaps TRBD2 (5 bases). This sequence was found in a human donor with multiple sclerosis. The specimen was CD8+ T cells from PBMCs. The CDR3: CASEGGYAEDNEQFF. The CDR3 DNA reads as TGTGCCAGCGAGGGTGGCTATGCTGAGGACAATGAGCAGTTCTTC.